The rows below give T cell receptor beta chains drawn from one sample of a study of cytomegalovirus exposure and HLA in healthy donors. Profiled with immunoSEQ multiplex PCR; TCRdb holds only in-frame clones, not every one. The data contain 95,000 to 150,000 clones, over 60% of them seen just once; the ten biggest clones take up around 5.5%. The sequencing sample was made of PBMCs. The receptors here all came from a man younger than 35 in good health and CMV-seropositive. Both conserved end residues are part of each CDR3. Fields, in order: clone size, V gene, J gene, D gene, CDR3 protein, CDR3 DNA. A D gene is named only where the DNA matches it firmly. Clone size is given for some rows only: seen once, a few or many times, or a class if the clone is expanded.

>.|TRBV5-1|TRBJ2-7|TRBD1
CASSLTGQVTYEQYF
TGCGCCAGCAGCTTGACGGGACAGGTAACCTACGAGCAGTACTTC
>.|TRBV5-4|TRBJ1-4|.
CASSLRGSNEKLFF
TGTGCCAGCAGCTTGAGGGGCTCTAATGAAAAACTGTTTTTT
>.|TRBV19|TRBJ1-2|TRBD1
CASSMGTGTNYGYTF
TGTGCCAGTAGTATGGGGACAGGGACTAACTATGGCTACACCTTC
>.|TRBV7-6|TRBJ1-1|TRBD1
CANSLGQGSEAFF
TGTGCCAACAGCTTAGGACAGGGGTCAGAAGCTTTCTTT
>.|TRBV30|TRBJ1-4|.
CAWSLREKLFF
TGTGCCTGGAGTCTCAGGGAAAAACTGTTTTTT
>.|TRBV19|TRBJ2-3|TRBD2
CASSPRLAGGGTDTQYF
TGTGCCAGTAGTCCGAGACTAGCGGGAGGTGGGACAGATACGCAGTATTTT
>few|TRBV28|TRBJ2-3|.
CASSLSGGRYF
TGTGCCAGCAGTTTATCCGGAGGAAGGTATTTT
>.|TRBV27|TRBJ1-1|.
CASSFQGARTEAFF
TGTGCCAGCAGTTTCCAAGGGGCCCGCACTGAAGCTTTCTTT
>.|TRBV2|TRBJ1-5|.
CASSQGFGNQPQHF
TGTGCCAGCAGTCAGGGGTTTGGTAATCAGCCCCAGCATTTT
>few|TRBV5-1|TRBJ1-1|.
CASSLSPGGAGTEAFF
TGCGCCAGCAGCTTGAGCCCGGGAGGGGCTGGCACTGAAGCTTTCTTT
>.|TRBV21-1|TRBJ1-1|.
CASSKDQTGPSNTEAFF
TGTGCCAGCAGCAAAGACCAAACAGGGCCCTCGAACACTGAAGCTTTCTTT
>.|TRBV6-5|TRBJ2-3|TRBD2
CASSLRVAGGTDTQYF
TGTGCCAGCAGTTTGAGGGTAGCGGGGGGCACAGATACGCAGTATTTT
>.|TRBV6-1|TRBJ2-1|TRBD2
CASSEGGRLDEQFF
TGTGCCAGCAGTGAAGGCGGGAGACTCGATGAGCAGTTCTTC
>.|TRBV2|TRBJ1-1|.
CASSDRKGNTEAFF
TGTGCCAGCAGTGATCGTAAGGGGAATACTGAAGCTTTCTTT
>.|TRBV7-9|TRBJ2-2|TRBD1
CASSSGQDAGELFF
TGTGCCAGCAGCTCTGGACAGGATGCCGGGGAGCTGTTTTTT
>.|TRBV9|TRBJ1-2|.
CASTQVGQWYGYTF
TGTGCCAGCACCCAAGTGGGGCAATGGTATGGCTACACCTTC
>few|TRBV29-1|TRBJ2-3|.
CSVEQQITDTQYF
TGCAGCGTTGAACAACAGATCACAGATACGCAGTATTTT
>.|TRBV11-2|TRBJ2-5|TRBD2
CASSSPGGHQETQYF
TGTGCCAGCAGCTCGCCGGGGGGGCACCAAGAGACCCAGTACTTC
>.|TRBV19|TRBJ1-5|TRBD1
CASIRRVGTGSNQPQHF
TGTGCCAGTATACGGCGCGTAGGGACAGGGTCGAATCAGCCCCAGCATTTT
>.|TRBV27|TRBJ2-7|TRBD1
CASSRGGHEQYF
TGTGCCAGCAGCCGAGGGGGCCACGAGCAGTACTTC
>.|TRBV7-9|TRBJ1-1|.
CASRREREEAFF
TGTGCCAGCAGGAGGGAAAGGGAGGAAGCTTTCTTT
>.|TRBV9|TRBJ2-7|.
CASSTQAGRGETYEQYF
TGTGCCAGCAGCACCCAAGCCGGGAGAGGCGAGACCTACGAGCAGTACTTC
>.|TRBV19|TRBJ2-5|TRBD1
CASSIAGGMETQYF
TGTGCCAGTAGTATCGCAGGGGGAATGGAGACCCAGTACTTC
>.|TRBV6-5|TRBJ1-2|TRBD1
CASSHPKTGLRSYTF
TGTGCCAGCAGTCACCCCAAGACAGGGTTGAGAAGCTACACCTTC
>.|TRBV12-5|TRBJ2-2|.
CASGSWEAGELFF
TGTGCTAGTGGTTCCTGGGAGGCCGGGGAGCTGTTTTTT
>.|TRBV15|TRBJ2-7|TRBD1
CATSSGQGAPYEQYF
TGTGCCACCAGCAGCGGACAGGGGGCCCCTTACGAGCAGTACTTC
>.|TRBV27|TRBJ1-1|TRBD1
CASSTYGQGASTEAFF
TGTGCCAGCAGCACATACGGACAGGGGGCAAGCACTGAAGCTTTCTTT
>.|TRBV7-9|TRBJ1-3|.
CASSVLTGEKNTIYF
TGTGCCAGCAGCGTCCTCACGGGGGAGAAGAACACCATATATTTT
>.|TRBV4-1|TRBJ2-6|.
CASSQSNSGANVLTF
TGCGCCAGCAGCCAATCCAACTCTGGGGCCAACGTCCTGACTTTC
>.|TRBV28|TRBJ1-1|.
CASSLGGATEAFF
TGTGCCAGCAGTTTAGGAGGGGCCACTGAAGCTTTCTTT
>.|TRBV6-5|TRBJ2-2|.
CASSYPNRDTGELFF
TGTGCCAGCAGTTACCCCAATCGGGACACCGGGGAGCTGTTTTTT
>once|TRBV12-5|TRBJ1-5|TRBD1
CASGPGTGGWASNQPQHF
TGTGCTAGTGGTCCCGGGACAGGGGGGTGGGCTAGCAATCAGCCCCAGCATTTT
>.|TRBV28|TRBJ2-7|.
CASIPTGRSYEQYF
TGTGCCAGTATCCCTACAGGGCGTTCCTACGAGCAGTACTTC
>.|TRBV5-6|TRBJ2-7|TRBD1
CASSYDRGLYEQYF
TGTGCCAGCAGCTACGACAGGGGGCTATACGAGCAGTACTTC
>.|TRBV7-9|TRBJ1-6|.
CASSPAARRSGTYNSPLHF
TGTGCCAGCAGCCCCGCGGCACGCAGGTCGGGGACCTATAATTCACCCCTCCACTTT
>.|TRBV28|TRBJ2-6|.
CASSRDTSGANVLTF
TGTGCCAGCAGTCGGGACACCTCTGGGGCCAACGTCCTGACTTTC
>.|TRBV10-1|TRBJ2-1|TRBD2
CASSESSGGALNEQFF
TGCGCCAGCAGTGAGTCAAGCGGGGGGGCTTTGAATGAGCAGTTCTTC
>.|TRBV4-2|TRBJ2-2|.
CASSQVADTGELFF
TGTGCCAGCAGCCAAGTAGCGGACACCGGGGAGCTGTTTTTT
>.|TRBV9|TRBJ1-2|TRBD1
CASSAGQGNYGYTF
TGTGCCAGCAGCGCGGGACAGGGTAACTATGGCTACACCTTC